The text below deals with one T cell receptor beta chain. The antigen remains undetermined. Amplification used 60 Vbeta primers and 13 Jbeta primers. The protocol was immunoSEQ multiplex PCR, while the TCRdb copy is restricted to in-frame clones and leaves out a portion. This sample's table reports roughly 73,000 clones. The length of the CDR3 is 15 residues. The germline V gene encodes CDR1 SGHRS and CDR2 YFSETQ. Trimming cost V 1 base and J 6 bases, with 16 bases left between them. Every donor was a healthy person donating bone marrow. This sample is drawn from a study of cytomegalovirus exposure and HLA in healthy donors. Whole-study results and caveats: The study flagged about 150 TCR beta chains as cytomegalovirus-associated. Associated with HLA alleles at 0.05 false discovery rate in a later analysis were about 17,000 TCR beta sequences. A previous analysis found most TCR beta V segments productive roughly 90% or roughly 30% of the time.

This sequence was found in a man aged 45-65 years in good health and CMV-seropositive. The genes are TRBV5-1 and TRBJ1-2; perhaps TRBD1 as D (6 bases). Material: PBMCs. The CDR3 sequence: CASSLNGGLGDGYTF. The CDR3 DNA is TGCGCCAGCAGCTTGAACGGGGGGCTAGGAGATGGCTACACCTTC.